These T cell receptor beta chains were read from a single sample in a study of response to subunit inactivated influenza vaccine. In TCRdb, the RT-PCR reads were re-called with MiXCR into one record per CDR3 protein. This sample yields hundreds of thousands of distinct CDR3 sequences, of which approximately 12% are seen a single time; roughly 10% belongs to the top ten. Sequencing used PBMCs from blood, obtained on the day of vaccination. These TCRs come from a man aged 50-59 years who received an inactivated influenza vaccine. The CDR3 runs from the conserved cysteine through the conserved F or W.

V gene	J gene	CDR3 protein
TRBV11-2	TRBJ2-5	CASSLPGEQETQYF
TRBV27	TRBJ2-1	CASSLGIFSGNEQFF
TRBV3-1	TRBJ1-1	CASSQQGGTEAFF
TRBV4-1	TRBJ1-1	CASSLSPGRKNTEAFF
TRBV29-1	TRBJ2-7	CSVGRGQQTYEQYF
TRBV5-2	TRBJ2-1	CASDPRQVTDNEQFF
TRBV4-1	TRBJ1-4	CASSQDGTGREKLFF
TRBV7-2	TRBJ1-1	CASSPQGVMNTEAFF
TRBV5-6	TRBJ2-5	CASSPQIYEETQYF
TRBV12-3/TRBV12-4	TRBJ2-3	CASSTVAGGSTDTQYF
TRBV12-3/TRBV12-4	TRBJ2-5	CASSLIGRARETQYF
TRBV7-2	TRBJ1-2	CASRRGQGDYGYTF
TRBV7-8	TRBJ1-2	CASSSTGGNNYGYTF
TRBV9	TRBJ2-3	CASSVFSGSTDTQYF
TRBV7-2	TRBJ2-5	CASTRSPAETQYF
TRBV9	TRBJ2-7	CASSGSGSLDEQYF
TRBV29-1	TRBJ1-2	CSVTKPGHLNYGYTF
TRBV6-1	TRBJ1-1	CAHWGENTEAFF
TRBV7-2	TRBJ2-1	CASSSSGGTYNEQFF
TRBV5-6	TRBJ2-7	CASSYRGTSGPYEQYF
TRBV20-1	TRBJ2-5	CSARERSQETQYF
TRBV4-1	TRBJ2-3	CASSQDWRTDTQYF
TRBV5-1	TRBJ2-7	CASSLGATSYEQYF
TRBV20-1	TRBJ1-2	CSAPVSSNYGYTF
TRBV6-1	TRBJ1-6	CASSEAQGRRNSPLHF
TRBV5-1	TRBJ2-2	CASSLELARELFF
TRBV29-1	TRBJ2-1	CSVGWPRDEQFF
TRBV27	TRBJ2-7	CASSSRDSRDEQYF
TRBV6-2/TRBV6-3	TRBJ2-1	CASSSRTPLRPFF
TRBV20-1	TRBJ2-1	CSARDFLVSNEQFF
TRBV11-2	TRBJ2-2	CASSRASRGVNLNTGELFF
TRBV6-2/TRBV6-3	TRBJ1-5	CASSPQTLQPQHF
TRBV12-3/TRBV12-4	TRBJ1-4	CASSDMGDEKLFF
TRBV29-1	TRBJ1-3	CSVGGPTGNTIYF
TRBV6-2/TRBV6-3	TRBJ2-4	CASRRVSGGKNIQYF
TRBV7-9	TRBJ2-3	CASSFGRSTDTQYF
TRBV6-2/TRBV6-3	TRBJ2-1	CASSKLAGGNEQFF
TRBV24-1	TRBJ2-1	CATSDPGTSGRGSDEQFF
TRBV10-3	TRBJ2-1	CAISEWSGSGGEQFF
TRBV5-1	TRBJ2-7	CASSLVWDEKSYEQYF
TRBV20-1	TRBJ2-1	CCARGASGATYNEQFF
TRBV7-9	TRBJ2-7	CASSLGNRAGSYEQYF
TRBV12-3/TRBV12-4	TRBJ2-7	CASRRQPYSYEQYF
TRBV6-5	TRBJ2-2	CASRAPGTANTGELFF
TRBV29-1	TRBJ2-7	CSVLQDYEQYF
TRBV20-1	TRBJ2-1	CSARPLAGDRANEQFF
TRBV3-1	TRBJ2-5	CASSQGWGQETQYF
TRBV25-1	TRBJ2-5	CASSEYAETQYF
TRBV12-3/TRBV12-4	TRBJ2-7	CASSFYLLASDTVLQYF
TRBV5-1	TRBJ1-1	CASSSLLTGITEAFF
TRBV19	TRBJ2-1	CASSSHVGLDPNEQFF
TRBV28	TRBJ1-2	CASRAASGYGYTF
TRBV18	TRBJ2-1	CASSPDLWGSPSSYNEQFF
TRBV4-2	TRBJ2-3	CASSQGGDTDTQYF
TRBV28	TRBJ2-4	CASSLTGTSGQGGAKNIQYF
TRBV18	TRBJ2-3	CASSPLPGQGPPDTQYF
TRBV28	TRBJ2-7	CASSSRVFNEQYF